These T cell receptor beta chains were read from a single sample in a study of shared clonotypes between healthy human individuals. Only in-frame clones appear in the TCRdb table, and some are missing; sequencing was by immunoSEQ multiplex PCR. Of over 2 million clones listed, over 85% are singletons. The source material was naive CD4+ T cells sorted from blood. The receptors stem from a young man in good health. Both conserved end residues are part of each CDR3. D genes are given only for firm matches. Clone size, where shown, is once, few, many, or a class for clones that have expanded.

V gene: TRBV2; clone size: -; J gene: TRBJ1-2; D gene: TRBD1; CDR3 protein: CATVRGQGDYGYTF; CDR3 DNA: TGTGCCACCGTAAGGGGACAGGGGGACTATGGCTACACCTTC
V gene: TRBV25-1; clone size: -; J gene: TRBJ2-1; D gene: TRBD2; CDR3 protein: CASSETSGASYNEQFF; CDR3 DNA: TGTGCCAGCAGTGAAACTAGCGGGGCCTCCTACAATGAGCAGTTCTTC
V gene: TRBV2; clone size: -; J gene: TRBJ2-5; D gene: TRBD1; CDR3 protein: CASRTGSETQYF; CDR3 DNA: TGTGCCAGCAGGACAGGGTCGGAGACCCAGTACTTC
V gene: TRBV7-2; clone size: -; J gene: TRBJ2-2; D gene: TRBD2; CDR3 protein: CASSPGLAATGELFF; CDR3 DNA: TGTGCCAGCAGCCCAGGACTAGCGGCCACCGGGGAGCTGTTTTTT
V gene: TRBV29-1; clone size: -; J gene: TRBJ2-7; D gene: TRBD2; CDR3 protein: CSVEELGTSGGSNEQYF; CDR3 DNA: TGCAGCGTTGAAGAGTTGGGGACTAGCGGGGGGAGCAACGAGCAGTACTTC
V gene: TRBV2; clone size: -; J gene: TRBJ1-2; D gene: -; CDR3 protein: CASPLGSLGNGYTF; CDR3 DNA: TGTGCCAGCCCCCTAGGATCCTTGGGGAATGGCTACACCTTC
V gene: TRBV4-3; clone size: once; J gene: TRBJ2-5; D gene: -; CDR3 protein: CASSQVWGWGETQYF; CDR3 DNA: TGCGCCAGCAGCCAAGTGTGGGGTTGGGGAGAGACCCAGTACTTC
V gene: TRBV7-9; clone size: -; J gene: TRBJ2-2; D gene: -; CDR3 protein: CASSLRLAAGELFF; CDR3 DNA: TGTGCCAGCTCGCTCCGGCTAGCTGCCGGGGAGCTGTTTTTT
V gene: TRBV29-1; clone size: -; J gene: TRBJ1-6; D gene: -; CDR3 protein: CSVASDYNSPLHF; CDR3 DNA: TGCAGCGTTGCGTCTGATTATAATTCACCCCTCCACTTT
V gene: TRBV6-5; clone size: -; J gene: TRBJ2-5; D gene: -; CDR3 protein: CASSLRGTQYF; CDR3 DNA: TGTGCCAGCAGTCTGCGGGGGACCCAGTACTTC
V gene: TRBV6-4; clone size: -; J gene: TRBJ2-7; D gene: -; CDR3 protein: CASSGSGSGSYEQYF; CDR3 DNA: TGTGCCAGCAGCGGATCGGGGTCAGGCTCCTACGAGCAGTACTTC
V gene: TRBV7-9; clone size: -; J gene: TRBJ2-1; D gene: TRBD1; CDR3 protein: CASSTRDSDSEQFF; CDR3 DNA: TGTGCCAGCAGCACGAGGGACAGTGACAGTGAGCAGTTCTTC
V gene: TRBV18; clone size: -; J gene: TRBJ1-5; D gene: -; CDR3 protein: CASSPTGLSNQPQHF; CDR3 DNA: TGTGCCAGCTCACCGACGGGACTTAGCAATCAGCCCCAGCATTTT
V gene: TRBV5-8; clone size: -; J gene: TRBJ1-1; D gene: TRBD1; CDR3 protein: CASSSGTGSAFF; CDR3 DNA: TGTGCCAGCAGCTCCGGGACAGGGAGCGCTTTCTTT
V gene: TRBV5-1; clone size: -; J gene: TRBJ2-3; D gene: TRBD2; CDR3 protein: CASSFSGGATDTQYF; CDR3 DNA: TGCGCCAGCAGCTTTAGCGGGGGGGCGACAGATACGCAGTATTTT
V gene: TRBV7-9; clone size: -; J gene: TRBJ2-7; D gene: -; CDR3 protein: CASIKSQLGDSNEQYF; CDR3 DNA: TGTGCCAGCATCAAGTCTCAGTTGGGGGATAGTAACGAGCAGTACTTC
V gene: TRBV28; clone size: -; J gene: TRBJ2-3; D gene: TRBD2; CDR3 protein: CASSSPGGGSTDTQYF; CDR3 DNA: TGTGCCAGCAGTTCCCCTGGGGGGGGATCCACAGATACGCAGTATTTT
V gene: TRBV18; clone size: -; J gene: TRBJ2-1; D gene: TRBD2; CDR3 protein: CASSPPLADNEQFF; CDR3 DNA: TGTGCCAGCTCACCACCACTAGCGGACAATGAGCAGTTCTTC
V gene: TRBV25-1; clone size: -; J gene: TRBJ1-3; D gene: -; CDR3 protein: CASSAPTPSSGNTIYF; CDR3 DNA: TGTGCCAGCAGTGCCCCCACTCCCAGCTCTGGAAACACCATATATTTT
V gene: TRBV6-1; clone size: -; J gene: TRBJ2-1; D gene: -; CDR3 protein: CASSEISGSYNEQFF; CDR3 DNA: TGTGCCAGCAGTGAAATTAGCGGTTCCTACAATGAGCAGTTCTTC
V gene: TRBV7-2; clone size: -; J gene: TRBJ2-7; D gene: TRBD1; CDR3 protein: CASSLAIGGVEQYF; CDR3 DNA: TGTGCCAGCAGCTTAGCAATAGGGGGCGTCGAGCAGTACTTC
V gene: TRBV5-1; clone size: -; J gene: TRBJ1-3; D gene: -; CDR3 protein: CASSPLAGSKAGNTIYF; CDR3 DNA: TGCGCCAGCAGCCCCCTAGCAGGGTCGAAAGCTGGAAACACCATATATTTT
V gene: TRBV6-5; clone size: -; J gene: TRBJ1-2; D gene: TRBD1; CDR3 protein: CASSYSTGGNGYTF; CDR3 DNA: TGTGCCAGCAGTTACTCGACAGGGGGCAATGGCTACACCTTC